This T cell receptor (beta chain) was found in a study of cytomegalovirus exposure and HLA in healthy donors. This clone was found a few times. Its matching antigen is unknown. This CDR3 is 16 amino acids long. Germline lookup yields CDR1 MNHNS and CDR2 SASEGT. Trimming left V 0 bases short and J 2 bases short, with 10 bases between. PCR primers comprised 60 Vbeta and 13 Jbeta primers. Libraries were prepared by immunoSEQ multiplex PCR; TCRdb keeps only in-frame clonotypes and omits some of them. Altogether 150,000 to 200,000 clones are present, roughly 80% being singletons, with the ten largest covering approximately 7%. The study, taken as a whole, reports: What a later analysis reportedly showed was that an Asian-associated ancestry cluster had fewer N-insertions than the roughly 670-donor mean. At a 0.05 false discovery rate, a later analysis found around 15,000 TCR beta sequences to be associated with HLA alleles.

The sequencing input was PBMCs. The rearrangement joins TRBV6-1 to TRBJ1-4; tentatively, D is TRBD1 (6 bases). The source is a woman between 25 and 40 years old in good health and CMV-seropositive. In DNA form, the CDR3 reads TGTGCCAGCAGTGAAGCGCGGGGGGCGACTAATGAAAAACTGTTTTTT. Its protein product is CASSEARGATNEKLFF.